This T cell receptor (beta chain) was identified in a study of tumor and adjacent non-tumor tissue in lung cancer. Study information: There were 11 to 13 adenocarcinoma, 2 squamous cell carcinoma and 1 small cell lung cancer cases.

The library came from three nested PCR rounds adapted from ARM-PCR protocols. Via MiXCR, TCRdb re-called the multiplex PCR reads, giving one row per CDR3 protein. This sample has 100,000 to 150,000 distinct CDR3 sequences, with 66% found just once. The template was RNA from unsorted bulk tissue. Between August and November 2014, newly diagnosed, chemotherapy-naive lung cancer patients underwent thoracic surgery in China. In the case of this clonotype: The antigen is unknown. One end of the junction does not line up with germline, which may come from a read error.

Study findings and constraints: TCR diversity was significantly greater in tumor than normal lung tissue.

This receptor was taken from a man under 40 with non-small cell lung cancer. The specimen was lung tumor tissue.

The CDR3 here is CDSSLISTDTQYF. In DNA form, the CDR3 reads TGTGACAGCAGCCTTATCTCCACAGATACGCAGTATTTT. The chain joins TRBV11-2 to TRBJ2-3; D not certain. This CDR3 region has 13 residues. Looked up from germline, CDR1 is SGHAT and CDR2 is FQNNGV.